The clone carrying this TCR beta chain was seen ten or more times. Its cognate antigen is unknown. Genomic DNA served as template for TCR beta VDJ and CDR3 profiling. Using its own MiXCR run on the reads, TCRdb lists one record per CDR3 protein. This sample has roughly 180,000 distinct CDR3 sequences, with 45% to 50% found just once. Germline V gene data show CDR1 as SGHRS and CDR2 as YFSETQ. The V end was cut by 5 bases, the J end by 2 bases, with 14 bases between. The CDR3 contains 15 residues. The sample comes from a study of CD8+CD57+ T cells in acquired aplastic anemia. Study at large: Sorted cells (CD4+ and CD8+) yielded DNA amounts that averaged approximately 3 ug.

General study points: Patients and healthy controls showed no significant CD8+ Simpson's diversity difference. Sharing between patients and controls was observed for about 27 CD8+ CDR3 sequences.

Sequenced sample: sorted CD4+, CD8+, or CD8+CD57+ T cells (not recorded which) from PBMCs. V is TRBV5-1 and J is TRBJ1-5; TRBD1 is a possible D gene (5 bases). The receptor was isolated from a human donor in good health. The chain's CDR3 is CASRRGWGGNQPQHF. CDR3 DNA sequence: TGCGCCAGCAGGAGAGGGTGGGGGGGCAATCAGCCCCAGCATTTT.